One and the same sample provided the 8 T cell receptor beta chains below, sequenced in a study of blood T cells in healthy people across ages. The second PCR ran roughly 6 to 12 cycles with a sample-barcoded 5' primer and J-beta primers. TCRdb re-called the 5' RACE reads with MiXCR, one entry per CDR3 protein. This sample yields 700,000 or so distinct CDR3 sequences, of which about 43% are seen a single time; 30% belongs to the top ten. What was sequenced was blood. These receptors were obtained from a man older than 75 in good health.

This clonotype has at least ten counts. The chain uses TRBV12-3 or TRBV12-4 and TRBJ2-5; D may be TRBD1 (5 bases). Trimming removed 6 bases from V and 5 bases from J, with 16 bases in between. The CDR3 runs to 14 residues. CDR3 nucleotide sequence: TGTGCCAGCAGCCCGTTGTCTAGGGGCGAGACCCAGTACTTC. It encodes CASSPLSRGETQYF.

The table lists this clonotype with a few counts. V gene TRBV13 combines with J gene TRBJ2-3, with D possibly being TRBD2 (6 bases). The CDR3 runs to 15 residues. In germline, CDR1 is PRHDT, CDR2 FYEKMQ (reference sequence). V lost 2 bases and J lost 6, with 15 bases in between. The CDR3 loop reads CASSLYGGEKDTQYF. The CDR3 DNA reads as TGTGCCAGCAGCTTATACGGCGGGGAGAAGGATACGCAGTATTTT.

This chain connects TRBV6-6 to TRBJ2-5, with TRBD1 matching 7 bases. Looked up from germline, CDR1 is MNHNY and CDR2 is SVGAGI (reference sequence). V lost 5 bases and J lost 11; bases outside the gene matches: 14. The CDR3 contains 14 residues. The CDR3: CASSVQGYFFKQYF. In DNA, the CDR3 is TGTGCCAGCAGTGTACAGGGGTACTTTTTCAAGCAGTACTTC.

V is TRBV11-1 and J is TRBJ2-7, with D perhaps matching TRBD2 (6 bases). Trimming stripped 3 bases from V and 3 bases from J, with 15 bases between. The CDR3 has 15 amino acids. In germline, CDR1 is SGHAT, CDR2 FQDESV (reference sequence). The CDR3 is CASSFIGTGYYEQYF. The DNA of the CDR3 is TGTGCCAGCAGCTTTATCGGGACTGGATACTACGAGCAGTACTTC.

The chain is built from TRBV2 and TRBJ2-7; D may correspond to TRBD1 or TRBD2 (5 bases each). V dropped 8 bases and J dropped 4 bases, with 15 bases sitting between them. In germline, CDR1 is SNHLY, CDR2 FYNNEI. The CDR3 has 13 amino acids. Written as DNA, the CDR3 is TGTGCCAGCTTCCGGGACGGAGGATACGAGCAGTACTTC. Translation gives CASFRDGGYEQYF. Full variable domain (missing parts from reference TRBV2 and TRBJ2-7): EPEVTQTPSHQVTQMGQEVILRCVPISNHLYFYWYRQILGQKVEFLVSFYNNEISEKSEIFDDQFSVERPDGSNFTLKIRSTKLEDSAMYFCASFRDGGYEQYFGPGTRLTVT.

About this clonotype: A much larger clone is a single base away; this may be a read error. The rearrangement uses TRBV7-3 and TRBJ2-1; 7 bases are a match to TRBD2. The germline V gene encodes CDR1 SGHTA and CDR2 FQGTGA. The ends lost 2 bases at V and 7 bases at J; junction bases unmatched: 14. The CDR3 is made up of 17 amino acids. The CDR3: CASSLRGGRGTENEQFF. CDR3 nucleotides: TGTGCCAGCAGCTTACGGGGAGGGCGGGGAACCGAGAATGAGCAGTTCTTC.

Only a few counts were recorded for this clonotype. The CDR3, as DNA: TGTGCCAGCAGCCCGTCCACTAACTACGAGCAGTACTTC. Its translation is CASSPSTNYEQYF. The chain combines TRBV3-1 with TRBJ2-7, with no clear D. Looked up from germline, CDR1 is LGHDT and CDR2 is YNNKEL (reference sequence). V was clipped by 4 bases and J by 3 bases, with 10 bases between them. The CDR3 has 13 amino acids.

J is TRBJ1-1 and V is TRBV6-2 or TRBV6-3; D might be TRBD1 (6 bases). The CDR3 contains 15 residues. Looked up from germline, CDR1 is MNHEY and CDR2 is SVGEGT. The germline V and J ends were trimmed by 6 bases and 3 bases, with 17 bases remaining between them. The CDR3 region has the DNA TGTGCCAGCAGCGTCCCTTACAGGGACCACACTGAAGCTTTCTTT. Translation gives CASSVPYRDHTEAFF.